The 12 T cell receptor beta chains presented below share a single source sample, sequenced in a study of T cell repertoires in cytomegalovirus infection. These receptors have no known antigen. In TCRdb, the reads were re-called with MiXCR into one record per CDR3 protein. Of a few hundred thousand distinct CDR3 sequences in the sample, roughly 43% were seen once. The sample here was cultured PBMCs, taken from culture after CMV antigen stimulation. These receptors all stem from a human donor in good health (CMV status not recorded). Some clones in this sample may be carry-over from other donors' samples.

This clonotype came up once. J is TRBJ2-2 and V is TRBV19; D not resolved. The CDR3 has 14 residues. Germline assignment: CDR1 LNHDA and CDR2 SQIVND (reference sequence). Trimming left V 2 bases short and J 6 bases short, with 10 bases between. CDR3 DNA sequence: TGTGCCAGTAGTATAAGTAGTTTCGCCGGGGAGCTGTTTTTT. Protein: CASSISSFAGELFF.

This sequence joins TRBV5-1 and TRBJ1-1; D possibly corresponds to TRBD1 (5 bases). The V gene lost 2 bases and the J gene lost 1 base, with 9 bases spanning the gap. The CDR3 is 14 amino acids. Germline values: CDR1 SGHRS, CDR2 YFSETQ. CDR3 DNA sequence: TGCGCCAGCAGCTTAGCAGGGTCGAACACTGAAGCTTTCTTT. It specifies CASSLAGSNTEAFF. Combining the CDR3 with reference TRBV5-1 and TRBJ1-1 gives the whole variable domain KAGVTQTPRYLIKTRGQQVTLSCSPISGHRSVSWYQQTPGQGLQFLFEYFSETQRNKGNFPGRFSGRQFSNSRSEMNVSTLELGDSALYLCASSLAGSNTEAFFGQGTRLTVV.

The V call is TRBV7-4, the J call TRBJ1-2; D not resolved. This CDR3 spans 10 amino acids. In germline, CDR1 is SGHVT, CDR2 SQSDAQ. The V end was cut by 4 bases, the J end by 10 bases, with 7 bases between. The CDR3 spells CASSSLDYTF. The CDR3 DNA sequence: TGTGCCAGCAGCTCCCTGGACTACACCTTC.

The rearrangement uses TRBV12-5 and TRBJ2-5, with D perhaps TRBD2 (5 bases). The CDR3 totals 15 residues. From germline, CDR1 is LGHNT and CDR2 FRNRAP. Trimming left V 2 bases short and J 5 bases short, with 15 bases between. DNA for the CDR3: TGTGCTAGTGGTTTGTCAGGCGGATCGGGGGAGACCCAGTACTTC. Protein sequence: CASGLSGGSGETQYF.

The chain uses TRBV20-1 and TRBJ2-1; 9 bases fit TRBD1. Trimming cost V 5 bases and J 6 bases; bases outside gene matches: 8. The CDR3 has 14 residues. Looked up from germline, CDR1 is DFQATT and CDR2 is SNEGSKA (reference sequence). This chain's CDR3 is CSAPRGGQGNEQFF. CDR3 in DNA: TGCAGTGCTCCCCGAGGGGGACAGGGCAATGAGCAGTTCTTC.

The chain recombines TRBV9 with TRBJ2-3, with TRBD2 identical over 14 bases. The length of the CDR3 is 16 residues. The germline CDR1 and CDR2 sequences are SGDLS and YYNGEE. V lost 2 bases and J lost 4; bases outside the gene matches: 3. The CDR3 DNA reads as TGTGCCAGCAGCGTGACTAGCGGGGGGGCCCCAGATACGCAGTATTTT. Amino acid sequence: CASSVTSGGAPDTQYF.

The gene calls are TRBV20-1 and TRBJ1-4; the D gene is possibly TRBD1 (6 bases). Germline CDR1 reads DFQATT; CDR2 reads SNEGSKA (reference sequence). The CDR3 has 14 amino acids. Trimming took 5 bases from V and 4 from J, leaving 14 bases between them. The CDR3 DNA reads as TGCAGTGCTGGTCCGGCCAGGGGTAATGAAAAACTGTTTTTT. As protein: CSAGPARGNEKLFF.

CDR3 bases: TGTGCCATCAGTGAAGGTGGGGGGACCTACGAGCAGTACTTC. This encodes CAISEGGGTYEQYF. This chain connects TRBV10-3 to TRBJ2-7; TRBD2 is a possible D gene (6 bases). The V end was cut by 3 bases, the J end by 2 bases, with 11 bases between. CDR3 length equals 14 residues. Germline CDR1 and CDR2: ENHRY and SYGVKD.

The chain links TRBV29-1 to TRBJ2-1; 7 bases map to TRBD2. CDR1 and CDR2 from the germline V gene are SQVTM and ANQGSEA. J lost 8 bases, V lost 7 bases, and 5 bases had no gene match. CDR3 length: 11 amino acids. Here the CDR3 reads CSAPTSDEQFF. The DNA for the CDR3 is TGCAGCGCCCCCACTAGCGATGAGCAGTTCTTC.

The chain uses TRBV20-1 and TRBJ2-7; the D is unclear. The V end was cut by 1 base, the J end by 0 bases, with 16 bases between. The V gene's germline CDR1 is DFQATT and CDR2 SNEGSKA (reference sequence). The CDR3 spans 16 residues. The CDR3 DNA sequence: TGCAGTGCTAGAGCTTTAGACACCTTAAGCTCCTACGAGCAGTACTTC. Amino acid sequence: CSARALDTLSSYEQYF.

The chain joins TRBV6-5 to TRBJ2-1, with 12 nucleotides matching TRBD2. This CDR3 has 18 amino acids. Germline V gene lookup returns CDR1 MNHEY and CDR2 SVGAGI. V shed 6 bases and J 0 bases; nucleotides not matched to a gene: 9. The CDR3 is CASSLTSGGSSSYNEQFF. Here the CDR3 DNA reads TGTGCCAGCAGCCTGACTAGCGGGGGTTCCAGCTCCTACAATGAGCAGTTCTTC.

This clonotype was counted at least ten times. The rearrangement uses TRBV7-2 and TRBJ2-1, with 9 bases that match TRBD2. There are 17 residues in the CDR3. Germline V gives CDR1 SGHTA, CDR2 FQGNSA. V trimming: 4 bases; J trimming: 8 bases; junction bases outside the gene matches: 15. Here the CDR3 DNA reads TGTGCCAGCAGCTCCGACCACCTCGCGGGAGGGCCCGATGAGCAGTTCTTC. This gives the protein CASSSDHLAGGPDEQFF.